Listed below are T cell receptor beta chains from one sample, sequenced in a study of blood T cell repertoires in COVID-19. Clones were sequenced by immunoSEQ multiplex PCR, and TCRdb holds only the in-frame ones, with some missing. The data contain some 190,000 clones, 89% of them singletons. The sequenced sample consisted of PBMCs or T cells enriched from blood (not recorded which). The receptor set was obtained from a woman in her thirties or forties with acute COVID-19. CDR3s leave out the opening cysteine and the closing phenylalanine or tryptophan. Fields, in order: J gene, V gene, D gene, CDR3 protein. A D gene is named only where the DNA matches it firmly.

J: TRBJ2-2
V: TRBV3-1/TRBV3-2
D: .
CDR3: ASRQDSPNTGELF

J: TRBJ2-1
V: TRBV19
D: TRBD1
CDR3: ASSTGTGAYNEQF

J: TRBJ1-1
V: TRBV18
D: .
CDR3: ASSLVGGSTEAF

J: TRBJ2-5
V: TRBV15
D: TRBD2
CDR3: ATSRGSGSGVLAQY

J: TRBJ1-1
V: TRBV12-3/TRBV12-4
D: .
CDR3: ASSLKEDTEAF

J: TRBJ2-6
V: TRBV5-1
D: TRBD1
CDR3: ASSLEGQSGANVLT

J: TRBJ2-1
V: TRBV7-2
D: .
CDR3: ASSSLNEQF

J: TRBJ2-2
V: TRBV4-3
D: .
CDR3: ASSQGGRGTGELF

J: TRBJ2-5
V: TRBV5-4
D: TRBD2
CDR3: ASSPTSGAIPEETQY

J: TRBJ2-1
V: TRBV15
D: .
CDR3: ATSRDDRSSYNEQF

J: TRBJ2-7
V: TRBV29-1
D: .
CDR3: SVSTSRLVHEQY

J: TRBJ1-1
V: TRBV18
D: TRBD1
CDR3: ASSPDRDSLVFREAF

J: TRBJ2-1
V: TRBV12-3/TRBV12-4
D: TRBD1
CDR3: ASSQGAEQF

J: TRBJ2-1
V: TRBV25-1
D: TRBD2
CDR3: ASSENSKRGYNEQF

J: TRBJ2-7
V: TRBV18
D: TRBD1
CDR3: ASSRQGYEQY

J: TRBJ1-3
V: TRBV11-2
D: .
CDR3: ASSYVSGNTIY

J: TRBJ2-5
V: TRBV6-6
D: .
CDR3: ASSAGPQETQY

J: TRBJ2-1
V: TRBV30
D: TRBD2
CDR3: AWSGTSGAHEQF